Listed below are T cell receptor beta chains from one sample, sequenced in a study of breast tumors, draining lymph nodes, adjacent tissues. From the multiplex PCR reads, TCRdb called clonotypes with MiXCR, one entry per CDR3 protein. The sample lists approximately 130,000 distinct CDR3 sequences, 20% to 25% occurring once. Material: axillary lymph node tissue. These receptors were obtained from a female donor with breast cancer. Some clones in this sample may be carry-over from other donors' samples. CDR3s leave out the opening cysteine and the closing phenylalanine or tryptophan.

J gene: TRBJ1-1; V gene: TRBV20-1; CDR3 protein: SARATGGWDTEAF
J gene: TRBJ2-3; V gene: TRBV2; CDR3 protein: ASSGGGPGLAAFSRSDTQY
J gene: TRBJ2-7; V gene: TRBV28; CDR3 protein: ASRRGTGAYEQY
J gene: TRBJ2-7; V gene: TRBV12-3/TRBV12-4; CDR3 protein: ASSSGTSGIREQY
J gene: TRBJ2-7; V gene: TRBV27; CDR3 protein: ASGQTSYEQY
J gene: TRBJ1-6; V gene: TRBV11-3; CDR3 protein: ASSLGGVNSPLH
J gene: TRBJ2-3; V gene: TRBV10-1; CDR3 protein: ASRSGRGDYSGRVAYTDTQY
J gene: TRBJ1-6; V gene: TRBV6-6; CDR3 protein: ASTALGQNNSPLH
J gene: TRBJ2-1; V gene: TRBV19; CDR3 protein: ASSIVTSGRGEQF
J gene: TRBJ2-7; V gene: TRBV29-1; CDR3 protein: SAQFRDSFYEQY
J gene: TRBJ2-1; V gene: TRBV15; CDR3 protein: ATSRSRDVHF
J gene: TRBJ2-5; V gene: TRBV27; CDR3 protein: ASSFRTANPETQY
J gene: TRBJ2-7; V gene: TRBV9; CDR3 protein: ASSVALDYEQY
J gene: TRBJ2-7; V gene: TRBV20-1; CDR3 protein: SAAVPGQGNEQY
J gene: TRBJ2-7; V gene: TRBV3-1; CDR3 protein: ASSQVQGGYEQY
J gene: TRBJ1-1; V gene: TRBV7-6; CDR3 protein: ASSLSRNTEAF
J gene: TRBJ1-3; V gene: TRBV5-4; CDR3 protein: ASSLEGPLAGNTIY
J gene: TRBJ2-5; V gene: TRBV20-1; CDR3 protein: SARGRDRGQETQY
J gene: TRBJ2-7; V gene: TRBV20-1; CDR3 protein: SARERRLVYEQY
J gene: TRBJ2-2; V gene: TRBV20-1; CDR3 protein: SARDRGGTGELF
J gene: TRBJ2-1; V gene: TRBV19; CDR3 protein: ASTPGRIAAYNEQF
J gene: TRBJ2-1; V gene: TRBV6-1; CDR3 protein: ASSEPGTVYNEQF
J gene: TRBJ2-7; V gene: TRBV20-1; CDR3 protein: SAQDELTYEQY
J gene: TRBJ2-7; V gene: TRBV7-2; CDR3 protein: ASSLGLAGVEQY
J gene: TRBJ2-1; V gene: TRBV20-1; CDR3 protein: SATRDRIRNEQF
J gene: TRBJ2-5; V gene: TRBV5-4; CDR3 protein: ASSLDRTPGETQY
J gene: TRBJ2-1; V gene: TRBV5-4; CDR3 protein: ASLTSGSREQF
J gene: TRBJ2-2; V gene: TRBV30; CDR3 protein: AGGTNTGELF
J gene: TRBJ2-3; V gene: TRBV15; CDR3 protein: ATSASGMTDTQY
J gene: TRBJ2-2; V gene: TRBV28; CDR3 protein: ASTKQGSGAGELF
J gene: TRBJ1-5; V gene: TRBV3-1; CDR3 protein: ASSQAAGGNQPQH
J gene: TRBJ2-1; V gene: TRBV20-1; CDR3 protein: SSSGRAGYEQF
J gene: TRBJ2-7; V gene: TRBV10-3; CDR3 protein: AISAGTGSYEQY
J gene: TRBJ2-3; V gene: TRBV20-1; CDR3 protein: SASGQGAIDTQY
J gene: TRBJ1-2; V gene: TRBV7-9; CDR3 protein: ASSLGANGYT
J gene: TRBJ2-3; V gene: TRBV19; CDR3 protein: ASSDPGGGSTDTQY
J gene: TRBJ2-3; V gene: TRBV28; CDR3 protein: ASSPPTGDTQY
J gene: TRBJ2-1; V gene: TRBV20-1; CDR3 protein: SANRADYNEQF
J gene: TRBJ1-4; V gene: TRBV28; CDR3 protein: ASSFSLGYSATNEKLF
J gene: TRBJ2-1; V gene: TRBV5-1; CDR3 protein: ASRARINNEQF
J gene: TRBJ2-3; V gene: TRBV5-1; CDR3 protein: ASSLMGGGTDRQY
J gene: TRBJ1-2; V gene: TRBV2; CDR3 protein: ASSELRANYGYT
J gene: TRBJ1-3; V gene: TRBV6-1; CDR3 protein: ASSEGRSSGNTIY
J gene: TRBJ1-6; V gene: TRBV19; CDR3 protein: ASSWTVGNSPLH
J gene: TRBJ1-5; V gene: TRBV16; CDR3 protein: ASSPGGQVGQPQH
J gene: TRBJ2-1; V gene: TRBV12-3/TRBV12-4; CDR3 protein: ASSLRGEQF
J gene: TRBJ1-2; V gene: TRBV10-3; CDR3 protein: AISESRQGEDYT
J gene: TRBJ2-5; V gene: TRBV28; CDR3 protein: ASAAGGRETQY
J gene: TRBJ2-1; V gene: TRBV24-1; CDR3 protein: ATSEPGTRPPYNEQF
J gene: TRBJ2-7; V gene: TRBV20-1; CDR3 protein: SAKTSGDYEQY
J gene: TRBJ2-5; V gene: TRBV7-8; CDR3 protein: ASNRGGSSEETQY
J gene: TRBJ1-6; V gene: TRBV28; CDR3 protein: ASSTGGYSPLH
J gene: TRBJ2-3; V gene: TRBV3-1; CDR3 protein: ASSGVVGGDTQY
J gene: TRBJ2-3; V gene: TRBV14; CDR3 protein: ASSLAGVRADTQY
J gene: TRBJ2-7; V gene: TRBV3-1; CDR3 protein: ASSRSGPYEQY
J gene: TRBJ2-7; V gene: TRBV20-1; CDR3 protein: SAKLAGGGEQY
J gene: TRBJ1-3; V gene: TRBV20-1; CDR3 protein: SARQGQRGNTIY
J gene: TRBJ2-1; V gene: TRBV2; CDR3 protein: ASTLTSPYNEQF
J gene: TRBJ2-1; V gene: TRBV9; CDR3 protein: ASSPLAGLSYNEQF